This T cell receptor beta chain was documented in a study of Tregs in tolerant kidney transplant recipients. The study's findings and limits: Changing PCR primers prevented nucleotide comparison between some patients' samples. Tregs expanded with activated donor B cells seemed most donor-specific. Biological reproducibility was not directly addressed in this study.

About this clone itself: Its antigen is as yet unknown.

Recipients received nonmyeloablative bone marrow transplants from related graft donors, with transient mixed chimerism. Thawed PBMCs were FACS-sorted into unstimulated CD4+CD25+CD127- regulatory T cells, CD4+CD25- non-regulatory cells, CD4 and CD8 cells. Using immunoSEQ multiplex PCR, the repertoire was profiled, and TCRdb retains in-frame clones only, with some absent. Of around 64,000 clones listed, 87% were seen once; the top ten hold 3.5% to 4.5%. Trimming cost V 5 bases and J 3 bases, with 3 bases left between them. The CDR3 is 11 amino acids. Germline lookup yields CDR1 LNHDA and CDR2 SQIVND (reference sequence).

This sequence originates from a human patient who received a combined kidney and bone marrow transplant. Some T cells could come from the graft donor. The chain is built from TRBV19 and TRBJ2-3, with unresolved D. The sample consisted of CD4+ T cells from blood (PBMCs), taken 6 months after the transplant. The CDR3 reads CASSLTDTQYF. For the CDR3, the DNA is TGTGCCAGTAGTCTAACAGATACGCAGTATTTT.